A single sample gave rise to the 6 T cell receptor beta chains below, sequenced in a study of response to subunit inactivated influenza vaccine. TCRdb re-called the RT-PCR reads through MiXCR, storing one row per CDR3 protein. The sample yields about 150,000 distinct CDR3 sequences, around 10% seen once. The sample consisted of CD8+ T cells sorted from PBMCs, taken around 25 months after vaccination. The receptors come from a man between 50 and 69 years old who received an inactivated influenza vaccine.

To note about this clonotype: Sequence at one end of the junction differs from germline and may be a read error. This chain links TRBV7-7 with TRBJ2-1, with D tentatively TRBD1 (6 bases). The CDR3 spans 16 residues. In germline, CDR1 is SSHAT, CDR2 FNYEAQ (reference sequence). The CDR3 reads CASSRTDHEGVNEQFF. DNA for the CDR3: TGTGCTAGCAGCAGGACCGACCACGAGGGGGTCAATGAGCAGTTCTTC.

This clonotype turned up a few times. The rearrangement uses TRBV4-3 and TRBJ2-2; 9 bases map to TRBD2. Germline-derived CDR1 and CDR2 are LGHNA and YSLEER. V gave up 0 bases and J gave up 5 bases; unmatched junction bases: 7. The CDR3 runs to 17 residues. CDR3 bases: TGCGCCAGCAGCCAAGATCGGGCGGGAGGGAGAACCGGGGAGCTGTTTTTT. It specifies CASSQDRAGGRTGELFF.

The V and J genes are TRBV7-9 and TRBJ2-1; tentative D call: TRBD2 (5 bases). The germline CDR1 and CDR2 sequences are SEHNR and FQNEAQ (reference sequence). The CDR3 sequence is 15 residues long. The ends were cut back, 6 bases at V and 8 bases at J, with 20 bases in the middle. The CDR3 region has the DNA TGTGCCAGCAGTCGCGACCTGGACTTCGTCCATGAGCAGTTCTTC. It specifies CASSRDLDFVHEQFF.

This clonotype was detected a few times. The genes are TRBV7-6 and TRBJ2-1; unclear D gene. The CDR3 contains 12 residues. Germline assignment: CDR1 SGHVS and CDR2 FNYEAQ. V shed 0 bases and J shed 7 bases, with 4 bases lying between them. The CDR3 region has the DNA TGTGCCAGCAGCTTAGCCAAGAATGAGCAGTTCTTC. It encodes CASSLAKNEQFF.

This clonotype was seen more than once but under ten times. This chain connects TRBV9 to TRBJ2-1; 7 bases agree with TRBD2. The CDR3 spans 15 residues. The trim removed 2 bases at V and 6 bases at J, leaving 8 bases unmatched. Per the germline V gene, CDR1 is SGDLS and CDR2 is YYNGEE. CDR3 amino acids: CASSVSGFGANEQFF. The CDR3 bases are TGTGCCAGCAGCGTTAGCGGGTTCGGGGCCAATGAGCAGTTCTTC.

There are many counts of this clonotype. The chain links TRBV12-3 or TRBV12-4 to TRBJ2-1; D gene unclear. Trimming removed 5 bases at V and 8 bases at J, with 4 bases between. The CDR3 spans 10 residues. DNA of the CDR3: TGTGCCAGCAGTGTTGATGAGCAGTTCTTC. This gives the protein CASSVDEQFF.